This T cell receptor (beta chain) was obtained from a study of T cells after yellow fever vaccination (dated by TCRdb to between 2018 and 2021). General notes on the study: The SMART-Seq v4 Ultra Low Input RNA kit was used to prepare libraries from fractions with low cell numbers. The cohort comprised two healthy male donors, one aged 18 to 30 and one aged 30 to 39 years. Bulk PBMC replicates and cell subsets were isolated from blood drawn at multiple timepoints before and after both primary and secondary immunization. To follow T-cell clones before and after both primary and booster YFV17D yellow fever vaccination, bulk TCR alpha and beta repertoires underwent longitudinal sequencing.

Points on this clonotype: The specificity of this receptor is unknown. Qualities for individual bases were not recorded, and no much larger clone is one base off.

The treatment or condition label of this sample denotes: live attenuated yellow fever vaccine strain. At each blood-draw timepoint, two biological replicates of bulk PBMCs were obtained. A standard Ficoll-Paque protocol was used to isolate PBMCs from peripheral blood. RNA was extracted with TriZol from bulk PBMCs, CD4 and CD8 fractions, and dextramer-positive and dextramer-negative fractions. CDR1 and CDR2, per the germline V gene (reference sequence), are SEHNR and FQNEAQ. From its cysteine to its phenylalanine, the CDR3 spans 14 amino acids. Only the CDR3 DNA stays, 42 bases, in frame from base 1. The junction carries 12 bases between V and J, which are trimmed by 1 base and 6 bases respectively. Study-wide conclusions, independent of this receptor: Only two donors were included in the study, so the extent to which the findings can be generalized is limited. Because abundant contaminating clonotypes from the bulk population could be contained in FACS-sorted repertoires, computational filtering was required. After the booster, most of the clones that had expanded following primary vaccination were detected again (just under 97% of CD4 and 80% to 90% of CD8), which suggests that memory was broadly maintained. A small fraction of clonotypes showed up in both the CD4 and CD8 compartments, probably as a result of convergent recombination. The secondary T-cell response was weaker than the primary response but faster, peaking on day 5 instead of day 15.

Synthesis of TCR cDNA relied on 5'RACE template switching, a step that introduced a universal primer site along with unique molecular identifiers. Priming for cDNA synthesis came from both the TCR alpha and TCR beta constant segments. Library amplification involved two PCR steps, and the second step added sample barcodes and sequencing adapters. Sequencing of libraries was done on Illumina HiSeq 2500 (2x100 bp) or NovaSeq (2x150 bp). In the original analysis: Reads were demultiplexed and collapsed into UMI consensus sequences with MIGEC, and V(D)J alignment was performed with MiXCR. Vaccine-responding clonotypes were identified with edgeR using replicate PBMC samples, with FDR below 0.01 and a log2 fold change above 5 up to day 15 being required. CD4 or CD8 identity was assigned to each bulk clonotype according to whether the clonotype was present at higher abundance in the sequenced CD4 repertoire or the sequenced CD8 repertoire. TCRdb's own reprocessing of the public reads used fastp at Q25 and MiXCR and kept productive beta chains. Every CDR3 protein is listed once, alongside the most common genes and DNA of its rows. TCRdb's processing, not the authors', yielded these V and J calls. The sample records under 400,000 distinct CDR3 sequences, 11% of which are singletons. The biggest ten clones account for roughly 18% of the sample.

The sequence came from a man between 18 and 29 years old who received the YFV17D yellow fever vaccine. This sample comprised PBMCs, obtained on the day of the first yellow fever vaccination. This chain is built from TRBV7-9 and TRBJ2-5; a tentative D match to TRBD1 spans 6 bases. The DNA is as follows: TGTGCCAGCAGCTTAGTAGGGACATCCCAGACCCAGTACTTC. Its protein reads: CASSLVGTSQTQYF. The entire variable domain, with the stretches around the CDR3 drawn from the reference TRBV7-9 and TRBJ2-5 proteins, is DTGVSQNPRHKITKRGQNVTFRCDPISEHNRLYWYRQTLGQGPEFLTYFQNEAQLEKSRLLSDRFSAERPKGSFSTLEIQRTEQGDSAMYLCASSLVGTSQTQYFGPGTRLLVL.